The clone carrying this TCR beta chain was recorded many times. The sample comes from a study of metastatic and nonmetastatic thyroid tumors. Thyroid surgery took place with no prior treatment in any patient. TCRdb re-clonotyped the PCR reads via MiXCR. The data show 20,000 to 25,000 clones, around 20% seen once. CDR1 is DFQATT and CDR2 is SNEGSKA in the germline V gene (reference sequence). V gave up 3 bases and J gave up 4 bases; unmatched junction bases: 8. The CDR3 is 14 amino acids. The chain has TRBV20-1 and TRBJ1-1, with 7 bases aligning to TRBD1. The source material was adjacent normal tissue. This sequence was found in a female donor with papillary thyroid cancer or a benign thyroid nodule (not recorded which). Some clones in this sample may be carry-over from other donors' samples. CDR3 amino acids: CSASLQGSGTEAFF. CDR3 nucleotides: TGCAGTGCTAGTTTACAGGGGTCGGGCACTGAAGCTTTCTTT.